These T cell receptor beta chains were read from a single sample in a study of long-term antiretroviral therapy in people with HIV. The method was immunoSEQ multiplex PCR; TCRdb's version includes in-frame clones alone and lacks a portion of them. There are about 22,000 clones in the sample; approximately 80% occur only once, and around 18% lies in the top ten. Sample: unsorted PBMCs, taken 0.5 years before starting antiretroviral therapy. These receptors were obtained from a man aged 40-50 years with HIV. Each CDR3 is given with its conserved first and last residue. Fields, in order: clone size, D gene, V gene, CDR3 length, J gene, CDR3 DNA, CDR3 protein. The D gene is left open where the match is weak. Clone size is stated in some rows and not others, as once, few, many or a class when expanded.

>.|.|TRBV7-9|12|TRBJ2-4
TGTGCCAGCAGCTTACAGGGGAACATTCAGTACTTC
CASSLQGNIQYF
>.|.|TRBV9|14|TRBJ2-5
TGTGCCAGCAGCTCCCGACAGCGACAAGAGACCCAGTACTTC
CASSSRQRQETQYF
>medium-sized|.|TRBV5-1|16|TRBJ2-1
TGCGCCAGCAGCTATGAAAGGGCACCACCCTACAATGAGCAGTTCTTC
CASSYERAPPYNEQFF
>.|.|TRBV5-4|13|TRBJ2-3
TGTGCCACCCGATTCCCGAGCACAGATACGCAGTATTTT
CATRFPSTDTQYF
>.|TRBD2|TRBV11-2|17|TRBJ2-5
TGTGCCAGCAGCCCGATTACCTTAGCCCGCGGGGGAGAGACCCAGTACTTC
CASSPITLARGGETQYF
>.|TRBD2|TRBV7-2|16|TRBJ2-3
TGTGCCAGCAGCTTTTACCGCCGGGGGGATGGAGATACGCAGTATTTT
CASSFYRRGDGDTQYF
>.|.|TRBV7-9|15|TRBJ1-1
TGTGCCAGCAGCCCCCCACGGGGCTCGAACACTGAAGCTTTCTTT
CASSPPRGSNTEAFF
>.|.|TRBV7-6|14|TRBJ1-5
TGTGCCAGCAGCCTAGGGCAGAGTAATCAGCCCCAGCATTTT
CASSLGQSNQPQHF
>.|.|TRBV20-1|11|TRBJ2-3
TGCAGTGCTGGACAGTCAGATACGCAGTATTTT
CSAGQSDTQYF
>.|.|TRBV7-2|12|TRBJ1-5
TGTGCCAGCAGCCTCCCCTATCAGCCCCAGCATTTT
CASSLPYQPQHF